The 15 T cell receptor beta chains reported below all come from one sample, sequenced in a study of response to subunit inactivated influenza vaccine. TCRdb called the RT-PCR reads again in MiXCR, with one record for every CDR3 protein. The table lists approximately 520,000 distinct CDR3 sequences, 15% to 20% of them singletons. Material: CD4+ T cells sorted from PBMCs, obtained 23 to 25 months after vaccination. The receptors stem from a man aged 50-75 years who received an inactivated influenza vaccine.

The chain joins TRBV7-8 to TRBJ1-5; tentative D call: TRBD1 (6 bases). The CDR3 contains 16 residues. V shed 2 bases and J shed 0 bases, with 11 bases lying between them. Germline V gene data show CDR1 as SGHVS and CDR2 as FQNEAQ. CDR3 region: CASSLSRGYSNQPQHF. CDR3 in DNA: TGTGCCAGCAGCTTAAGCAGGGGCTATAGCAATCAGCCCCAGCATTTT.

The V gene is TRBV3-1, the J gene TRBJ2-7, with 11 bases aligning to TRBD1. This CDR3 contains 15 residues. Per the germline V gene, CDR1 is LGHDT and CDR2 is YNNKEL (reference sequence). J was trimmed by 3 bases and V by 4 bases; bases with no gene match: 5. For the CDR3, the DNA is TGTGCCAGCAGCCGGGGGGGACAGGGGGTCTACGAGCAGTACTTC. Encoded protein: CASSRGGQGVYEQYF.

The chain links TRBV20-1 to TRBJ1-1; 7 nucleotides line up with TRBD1. Trimming took 3 bases from V and 8 from J; bases not matched to a gene: 9. CDR1 DFQATT and CDR2 SNEGSKA come from the germline V gene (reference sequence). The CDR3 covers 13 residues. The CDR3: CSASRTQGGEAFF. In DNA, the CDR3 is TGCAGTGCTAGTCGGACGCAGGGGGGCGAAGCTTTCTTT.

V gene TRBV20-1 combines with J gene TRBJ1-6, with TRBD1 as a possible D gene (5 bases). The CDR3 has 13 amino acids. Trimming left V 2 bases short and J 8 bases short, with 10 bases between. CDR1 is DFQATT, CDR2 SNEGSKA, per germline (reference sequence). CDR3 residues: CSARRDGDSPLHF. The CDR3 nucleotides are TGCAGTGCTAGACGGGACGGAGATTCACCCCTCCACTTT.

This clonotype turned up a few times. The V gene is TRBV20-1, the J gene TRBJ2-1; unclear D gene. The V gene lost 6 bases and the J gene lost 9 bases, with 9 bases spanning the gap. The CDR3 sequence is 10 residues long. Germline V lookup: CDR1 DFQATT, CDR2 SNEGSKA (reference sequence). CDR3 DNA: TGCAGTGCCGGACGAGGTGAGCAGTTCTTC. Protein product: CSAGRGEQFF.

The chain is built from TRBV4-2 and TRBJ2-7, with TRBD1 matching over 10 bases. CDR1 and CDR2 from the germline V gene are LGHNA and YNFKEQ. The CDR3 is 16 amino acids. J lost 4 bases, V lost 0 bases, and 6 bases had no gene match. CDR3 DNA: TGTGCCAGCAGCCAAGACGCGGACAGGGGGGCGTACGAGCAGTACTTC. Protein: CASSQDADRGAYEQYF.

The rearrangement joins TRBV27 to TRBJ2-2; the D call may be TRBD1 or TRBD2 (5 bases each). Germline V gene sequence: CDR1 MNHEY, CDR2 SMNVEV (reference sequence). This CDR3 is 16 amino acids long. V lost 2 bases and J lost 5, with 15 bases in between. The DNA for the CDR3 is TGTGCCAGCAGTTTAAAACCGGGGCCGAGGACCGGGGAGCTGTTTTTT. Translated, it gives CASSLKPGPRTGELFF.

V is TRBV20-1 and J is TRBJ2-1; 8 bases match TRBD2. This CDR3 region has 15 residues. With V trimmed by 0 bases and J by 4 bases, 5 bases remained unmatched. Looked up from germline, CDR1 is DFQATT and CDR2 is SNEGSKA (reference sequence). The CDR3 reads CSARDPSGSYNEQFF. CDR3 nucleotides: TGCAGTGCTAGAGATCCCAGCGGGAGTTACAATGAGCAGTTCTTC.

This clonotype was recorded at least ten times. The V and J genes are TRBV6-5 and TRBJ2-2; TRBD1 might be the D (7 bases). Trimming took off 4 bases at V and 2 bases at J, with 14 bases between the two ends. CDR1 is MNHEY, CDR2 SVGAGI, per germline. The CDR3 runs to 16 residues. CDR3: CASSSPQGGNTGELFF. The CDR3 DNA reads TGTGCCAGCAGTTCCCCCCAGGGGGGAAACACCGGGGAGCTGTTTTTT.

This clonotype was seen more than once but under ten times. V usage is TRBV2 and J usage is TRBJ1-1; D is possibly TRBD1 (6 bases). With 7 bases removed from V and 6 bases from J, the gap between germline ends came to 18 bases. This CDR3 spans 14 amino acids. Looked up from germline, CDR1 is SNHLY and CDR2 is FYNNEI. The CDR3 region is CASTGTGRGSEAFF. Here the CDR3 DNA reads TGTGCCAGCACAGGCACAGGGAGGGGGTCTGAAGCTTTCTTT.

This clonotype was counted between two and nine times. This rearrangement joins TRBV24-1 to TRBJ2-2; possibly TRBD1 for D (5 bases). Looked up from germline, CDR1 is KGHDR and CDR2 is SFDVKD. The CDR3 has 13 amino acids. V lost 6 bases, J lost 2 bases, and 6 bases lay in between. In nucleotides, the CDR3 is TGTGCCACCAGTACAGGCAACACCGGGGAGCTGTTTTTT. It encodes CATSTGNTGELFF.

The chain recombines TRBV6-2 or TRBV6-3 with TRBJ1-1; no reliable D call. The germline V gene encodes CDR1 MNHEY and CDR2 SVGEGT. V lost 2 bases, J lost 1 base, and 11 bases lay in between. The CDR3 length is 15 residues. CDR3 in DNA: TGTGCCAGCAGTTACCCCGCGGTCCAGAACACTGAAGCTTTCTTT. Protein product: CASSYPAVQNTEAFF.

The chain has TRBV10-3 and TRBJ1-2; D might be TRBD1 (6 bases). V lost 0 bases and J lost 4, with 12 bases in between. CDR3 length: 15 amino acids. In germline, CDR1 is ENHRY, CDR2 SYGVKD. CDR3 DNA: TGTGCCATCAGTGAGTCGATACAGGGAGGCTATGGCTACACCTTC. Translated, it gives CAISESIQGGYGYTF.

This clonotype has more than one count but fewer than ten. This chain links TRBV28 with TRBJ2-3; D may be TRBD2 (5 bases). The V gene lost 6 bases and the J gene lost 2 bases, with 15 bases spanning the gap. CDR1 is MDHEN, CDR2 SYDVKM, per germline. CDR3 length equals 15 residues. The CDR3 reads CASRDTGRDTDTQYF. As DNA, the CDR3 is TGTGCCAGCAGAGACACGGGAAGGGACACAGATACGCAGTATTTT.

This clonotype was detected a few times. CDR3 residues: CASSQVLREAGELFF. The CDR3 coding sequence is TGTGCCAGCAGCCAAGTCCTTAGGGAAGCCGGGGAGCTGTTTTTT. This chain joins TRBV4-2 and TRBJ2-2, with D unclear. CDR3 size: 15 residues. Trimming removed 1 base at V and 6 bases at J, with 12 bases between. Looked up from germline, CDR1 is LGHNA and CDR2 is YNFKEQ.